Presented here are 27 T cell receptor beta chains from one specimen sequenced in a study of blood T cell repertoires in COVID-19. Clones were read by immunoSEQ multiplex PCR, and TCRdb kept only the in-frame ones, dropping some. The sample records around 290,000 clones, approximately 90% being singletons. The source material was PBMCs or T cells enriched from blood (not recorded which). These receptors were obtained from a woman aged 55-70 years in a cohort exposed to, infected with or recovered from COVID-19 (not recorded which).

The chain is built from TRBV10-1 and TRBJ2-1, with 9 bases that match TRBD1. Germline trimming cut 3 bases from V and 8 bases from J; bases unmatched to any gene: 8. The CDR3 covers 15 residues. The V gene's germline CDR1 is WNHNN and CDR2 SYGVQD (reference sequence). Written as DNA, the CDR3 is TGCGCCAGCAGTGATCCCGGGACAGGGCGGGATGAGCAGTTCTTC. It codes for CASSDPGTGRDEQFF.

The CDR3 is CASSGSVGGPKGGGELFF. Here the CDR3 DNA reads TGTGCCAGCAGTGGGTCCGTGGGAGGGCCCAAAGGTGGCGGGGAGCTGTTTTTT. V usage is TRBV2 and J usage is TRBJ2-2; 7 bases are shared with TRBD2. This CDR3 has 18 residues. CDR1 SNHLY and CDR2 FYNNEI come from the germline V gene. V was clipped by 4 bases and J by 7 bases; unmatched bases: 18.

The chain couples TRBV7-2 to TRBJ1-3; 8 nucleotides match TRBD1. Per germline, CDR1 SGHTA and CDR2 FQGNSA. Trimming cost V 5 bases and J 0 bases; bases outside gene matches: 6. The CDR3 has 16 amino acids. The CDR3 DNA follows: TGTGCCAGCAGCCGGGGACAGGTCGACTCTGGAAACACCATATATTTT. Amino acid sequence: CASSRGQVDSGNTIYF.

J is TRBJ2-2 and V is TRBV25-1, with 11 nucleotides matching TRBD2. The V gene's germline CDR1 is MGHDK and CDR2 SYGVNS. The V and J ends lost 5 bases and 5 bases, in that order; junction bases with no gene match: 4. The CDR3 length is 15 residues. CDR3 in amino acids: CASSSTSGKTGELFF. The CDR3 coding sequence is TGTGCCAGCAGTTCGACTAGCGGGAAGACCGGGGAGCTGTTTTTT.

This clone was detected only a few times. The V gene is TRBV9, the J gene TRBJ1-3; TRBD1 matches 8 bases. The V gene end was trimmed by 1 base and the J gene end by 4 bases; junction bases not matched to a gene: 4. The length of the CDR3 is 15 residues. The germline CDR1 and CDR2 sequences are SGDLS and YYNGEE. CDR3: CASSVQGARGNTIYF. CDR3 nucleotide sequence: TGTGCCAGCAGCGTACAGGGGGCGCGGGGAAACACCATATATTTT.

V gene TRBV4-1 combines with J gene TRBJ2-1; D is undetermined. Germline V gene data show CDR1 as MGHRA and CDR2 as YSYEKL. There are 13 residues in the CDR3. Trimming removed 10 bases from V and 5 bases from J, with 15 bases in between. The CDR3: CATSSWPHNEQFF. The CDR3 nucleotides read TGCGCCACCTCTTCCTGGCCTCACAATGAGCAGTTCTTC.

The rearrangement links TRBV3-1 (or the pseudogene TRBV3-2) to TRBJ1-2; possible D gene TRBD1, 5 bases. Trimming removed 4 bases at V and 4 bases at J, with 13 bases between. The CDR3 contains 14 residues. CDR1 is LGHDT, CDR2 YNNKEL, per germline (reference sequence). CDR3 amino acids: CASSLKQASYGYTF. The CDR3 coding sequence is TGTGCCAGCAGCCTAAAACAGGCGTCCTATGGCTACACCTTC.

The chain carries TRBV18 and TRBJ2-2; 9 bases are shared with TRBD1. V gave up 0 bases and J gave up 9 bases; unmatched junction bases: 5. Germline values: CDR1 KGHSH, CDR2 LQKENI. The CDR3 has 15 residues. CDR3 region: CASSPPGQGARELFF. The CDR3 DNA follows: TGTGCCAGCTCACCACCGGGACAGGGCGCTCGGGAGCTGTTTTTT. Combining the CDR3 with reference TRBV18 and TRBJ2-2 gives the whole variable domain NAGVMQNPRHLVRRRGQEARLRCSPMKGHSHVYWYRQLPEEGLKFMVYLQKENIIDESGMPKERFSAEFPKEGPSILRIQQVVRGDSAAYFCASSPPGQGARELFFGEGSRLTVL.

The CDR3, as DNA: TGCGCCAGCAGCCAAGCCAGCGGGAGCAGGGAGACCCAGTACTTC. Translation gives CASSQASGSRETQYF. J is TRBJ2-5 and V is TRBV4-1; 8 nucleotides line up with TRBD2. The CDR3 spans 15 residues. With 1 base clipped from V and 5 bases from J, the junction kept 6 bases outside the gene matches. Germline V gives CDR1 MGHRA, CDR2 YSYEKL.

The V call is TRBV19, the J call TRBJ2-5, with 15 positions matching TRBD2. Germline loops: CDR1 LNHDA, CDR2 SQIVND (reference sequence). This CDR3 region has 18 residues. With 5 bases clipped from V and 1 base from J, the junction kept 8 bases outside the gene matches. CDR3 residues: CASSPGTSGRTSQETQYF. CDR3 bases: TGTGCCAGTAGTCCCGGGACTAGCGGGAGGACGTCCCAAGAGACCCAGTACTTC.

The chain couples TRBV28 to TRBJ2-7, with a weak D call TRBD2 (5 bases). The CDR3 contains 12 residues. CDR1 and CDR2 from the germline V gene are MDHEN and SYDVKM. The V gene lost 5 bases and the J gene lost 3 bases, with 8 bases spanning the gap. CDR3 sequence: CASSGTSYEQYF. CDR3 nucleotide sequence: TGTGCCAGCAGTGGTACTAGCTACGAGCAGTACTTC.

The rearrangement uses TRBV19 and TRBJ1-3; TRBD1 is a possible D gene (5 bases). V dropped 10 bases and J dropped 0 bases, with 25 bases sitting between them. Germline V CDR1 and CDR2: LNHDA, SQIVND (reference sequence). CDR3 length: 18 amino acids. The DNA for the CDR3 is TGTGCCACCCAAAAGTCCCAGGGCACCCCGAGCTCTGGAAACACCATATATTTT. Translated, it gives CATQKSQGTPSSGNTIYF.

Only a few counts were recorded for this clone. The rearrangement uses TRBV28 and TRBJ1-6; weak D call: TRBD1 (5 bases). There are 14 residues in the CDR3. Trimming stripped 8 bases from V and 9 bases from J, with 17 bases between. CDR1 is MDHEN and CDR2 is SYDVKM in the germline V gene. In DNA form, the CDR3 reads TGTGCCAGCCTTAGCCCAGGGTTCGGTTCACCCCTCCACTTT. Its protein product is CASLSPGFGSPLHF.

The table lists this clone with a count of one. This chain links TRBV19 with TRBJ2-4; weak D call: TRBD1 (5 bases). Per germline, CDR1 LNHDA and CDR2 SQIVND (reference sequence). This CDR3 is built from 19 residues. Trimming took 7 bases from V and 0 from J, leaving 25 bases between them. The chain's CDR3 is CASTPRPTDSRLAKNIQYF. The CDR3 bases are TGTGCCAGTACCCCACGGCCTACTGACAGCCGCTTAGCCAAAAACATTCAGTACTTC.

The rearrangement links TRBV9 to TRBJ2-7; 8 bases fit TRBD1. The germline V gene has CDR1 SGDLS and CDR2 YYNGEE. The CDR3 covers 14 residues. J lost 4 bases, V lost 4 bases, and 7 bases had no gene match. Here the CDR3 DNA reads TGTGCCAGCAGCCTCGGACAGGGCCGATACGAGCAGTACTTC. Its protein is CASSLGQGRYEQYF.

This chain joins TRBV14 and TRBJ2-3, with D perhaps matching TRBD1 (5 bases). Trimming cost V 0 bases and J 0 bases, with 10 bases left between them. Germline loops: CDR1 SGHDN, CDR2 FVKESK. The CDR3 sequence is 16 residues long. The CDR3 bases are TGTGCCAGCAGCCAAGAAGGGGCGGTTAGCACAGATACGCAGTATTTT. This sequence encodes CASSQEGAVSTDTQYF.

This chain connects TRBV9 to TRBJ2-2; D perhaps matches TRBD2 (6 bases). This CDR3 has 12 amino acids. V lost 2 bases to trimming and J lost 7 bases, with 6 bases between them. From germline, CDR1 is SGDLS and CDR2 YYNGEE. CDR3 coding DNA: TGTGCCAGCAGCGTGGGGGGCGGGGAGCTGTTTTTT. It specifies CASSVGGGELFF.

The V and J genes are TRBV12-5 and TRBJ2-2; unclear D gene. Trimming pared 7 bases from V and 1 base from J, leaving 13 bases between. This CDR3 spans 15 amino acids. Looked up from germline, CDR1 is LGHNT and CDR2 is FRNRAP. CDR3 DNA: TGTGCTAGTGCTCCTCCCCGCGGGAACACCGGGGAGCTGTTTTTT. Protein: CASAPPRGNTGELFF.

The rearrangement joins TRBV5-1 to TRBJ2-2; D not resolved. CDR1 is SGHRS, CDR2 YFSETQ, per germline. The CDR3 length is 14 residues. Trimming took off 8 bases at V and 2 bases at J, with 13 bases between the two ends. The CDR3 nucleotides are TGCGCCAGTAGAGGAGCGTCAAACACCGGGGAGCTGTTTTTT. Its protein is CASRGASNTGELFF. The whole variable domain, filled in from reference TRBV5-1 and TRBJ2-2, reads KAGVTQTPRYLIKTRGQQVTLSCSPISGHRSVSWYQQTPGQGLQFLFEYFSETQRNKGNFPGRFSGRQFSNSRSEMNVSTLELGDSALYLCASRGASNTGELFFGEGSRLTVL.

This sequence joins TRBV5-5 and TRBJ2-1, with D perhaps TRBD2 (5 bases). Trimming stripped 2 bases from V and 9 bases from J, with 12 bases between. Germline CDR1 reads SGHKS; CDR2 reads YYEKEE (reference sequence). The CDR3 is 13 residues long. CDR3 nucleotides: TGTGCCAGCAGCTTCGTATCGGCGGGTGAGCAGTTCTTC. The encoded protein is CASSFVSAGEQFF.

The chain uses TRBV11-2 and TRBJ2-5; D unresolved. The ends were cut back, 1 base at V and 4 bases at J, with 16 bases in the middle. The CDR3 contains 16 residues. The germline V gene encodes CDR1 SGHAT and CDR2 FQNNGV. The CDR3 protein is CASSLGSLAIGETQYF. CDR3 bases: TGTGCCAGCAGCTTAGGTAGTTTAGCTATCGGAGAGACCCAGTACTTC.

The chain couples TRBV3-1 (or the pseudogene TRBV3-2) to TRBJ1-2; 7 nucleotides agree with TRBD1. The J segment lost 7 bases and the V segment lost 3 bases, leaving 11 bases of the junction unmatched. CDR3 size: 15 residues. The germline V gene encodes CDR1 LGHDT and CDR2 YNNKEL (reference sequence). This CDR3 reads CASSQGDSLFLGYTF. CDR3 coding DNA: TGTGCCAGCAGCCAGGGGGACAGTTTGTTCCTTGGCTACACCTTC.

In nucleotides, the CDR3 is TGTGCCAGCAGCCGTCCTGGGCCGAGTACTGAAAAACTGTTTTTT. Protein: CASSRPGPSTEKLFF. V is TRBV11-2 and J is TRBJ1-4; D gene uncertain. The CDR3 is made up of 15 amino acids. Trimming cost V 5 bases and J 7 bases, with 17 bases left between them. Germline lookup yields CDR1 SGHAT and CDR2 FQNNGV.

J is TRBJ1-5 and V is TRBV4-1, with 8 positions matching TRBD1. Losses at the gene ends were 1 base for V and 3 bases for J; bases not matched to a gene: 2. Germline lookup yields CDR1 MGHRA and CDR2 YSYEKL. The CDR3 consists of 15 residues. The DNA for the CDR3 is TGCGCCAGCAGCCAAGGACAGGGGCTCAATCAGCCCCAGCATTTT. This gives the protein CASSQGQGLNQPQHF.

CDR3: CASSLVLAGGPWVHEQFF. The CDR3 DNA is TGTGCCAGCAGCTTAGTACTAGCGGGAGGGCCCTGGGTCCATGAGCAGTTCTTC. The V call is TRBV7-2, the J call TRBJ2-1, with 13 positions matching TRBD2. Per germline, CDR1 SGHTA and CDR2 FQGNSA. CDR3 length equals 18 residues. The V and J ends lost 1 base and 8 bases, in that order; junction bases with no gene match: 11.

This chain joins TRBV2 and TRBJ1-2, with D unclear. V dropped 7 bases and J dropped 0 bases, with 6 bases sitting between them. This CDR3 has 12 amino acids. Germline values: CDR1 SNHLY, CDR2 FYNNEI. In DNA, the CDR3 is TGTGCCAGCAATACAGCTAACTATGGCTACACCTTC. This sequence encodes CASNTANYGYTF.

This rearrangement joins TRBV9 to TRBJ2-3, with D perhaps TRBD2 (5 bases). The CDR3 is 14 residues long. The V gene lost 0 bases and the J gene lost 5 bases, with 10 bases spanning the gap. CDR1 is SGDLS and CDR2 is YYNGEE in the germline V gene. CDR3 nucleotides: TGTGCCAGCAGCGTAGTGGGAAGCGGAGATACGCAGTATTTT. Translated, it gives CASSVVGSGDTQYF.